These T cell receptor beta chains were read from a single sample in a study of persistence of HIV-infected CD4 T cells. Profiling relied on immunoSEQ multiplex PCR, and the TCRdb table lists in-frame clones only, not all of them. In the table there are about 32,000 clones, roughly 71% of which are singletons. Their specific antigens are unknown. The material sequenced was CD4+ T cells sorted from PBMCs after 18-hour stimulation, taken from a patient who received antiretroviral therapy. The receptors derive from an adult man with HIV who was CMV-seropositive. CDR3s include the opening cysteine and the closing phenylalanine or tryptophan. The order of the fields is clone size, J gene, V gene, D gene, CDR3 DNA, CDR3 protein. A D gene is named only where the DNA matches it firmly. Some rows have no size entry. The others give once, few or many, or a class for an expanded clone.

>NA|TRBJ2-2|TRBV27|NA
TGTGCCAGCCGAATCCGAGAGAGCACCGGGGAGCTGTTTTTT
CASRIRESTGELFF
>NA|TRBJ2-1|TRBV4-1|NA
TGCGCCAGCAGCCCCGTTTCATACAATGAGCAGTTCTTC
CASSPVSYNEQFF
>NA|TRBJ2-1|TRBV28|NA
TGTGCCAGCAGTTCTGGGGGGCCTTCCTACAATGAGCAGTTCTTC
CASSSGGPSYNEQFF
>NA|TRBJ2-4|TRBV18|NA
TGTGCCAGCTCACCCCCAGGGGCCCAAGGGCACATTCAGTACTTC
CASSPPGAQGHIQYF
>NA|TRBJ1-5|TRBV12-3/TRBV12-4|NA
TGTGCCAGCCCCAGGGGTTGCAATCAGCCCCAGCATTTT
CASPRGCNQPQHF
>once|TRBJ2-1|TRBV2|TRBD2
TGTGCCAGCAGGAGGTTATCGGGGGGTGAATACAATGAGCAGTTCTTC
CASRRLSGGEYNEQFF
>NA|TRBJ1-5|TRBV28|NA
TGTGCCACCCTAAAGAGGGGCCATAGCAATCAGCCCCAGCATTTT
CATLKRGHSNQPQHF
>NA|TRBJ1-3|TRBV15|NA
TGTGCCACCAGCAGAGAGGGACCGCGCTCTGGAAACACCATATATTTT
CATSREGPRSGNTIYF
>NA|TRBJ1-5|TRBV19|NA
TGTGCCAGTAGGATATCCCAGGGGTCGGGCAATCAGCCCCAGCATTTT
CASRISQGSGNQPQHF
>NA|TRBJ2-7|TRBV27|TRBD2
TGTGCCAGCAGTTTCACTAGCGGGGGTTCCTACGAGCAGTACTTC
CASSFTSGGSYEQYF
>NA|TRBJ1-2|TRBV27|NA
TGTGCCAGCGGTAGGAACTATGGCTACACCTTC
CASGRNYGYTF
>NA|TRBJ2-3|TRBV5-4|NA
TGTGCCAGCAGCTTAGGGGGGGGCCAGGGAGATACGCAGTATTTT
CASSLGGGQGDTQYF
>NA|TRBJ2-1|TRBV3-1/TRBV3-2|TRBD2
TGTGCCAGCAGCCCTAGGACTAGCGGGGCCTATGAGCAGTTCTTC
CASSPRTSGAYEQFF
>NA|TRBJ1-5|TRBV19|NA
TGTGCCAGTAGTATGAGGGGCTCTAGCAATCAGCCCCAGCATTTT
CASSMRGSSNQPQHF
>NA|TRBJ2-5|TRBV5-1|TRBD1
TGCGCCACCGGACAGGGAGCCCGAGAGACCCAGTACTTC
CATGQGARETQYF
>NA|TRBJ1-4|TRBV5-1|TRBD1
TGCGCCAGCAGCCACGGACAGGGCCGGGAAAAACTGTTTTTT
CASSHGQGREKLFF
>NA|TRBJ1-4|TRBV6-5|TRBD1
TGTGCCAGCACGAGACAGGGGGGTGAAAAACTGTTTTTT
CASTRQGGEKLFF
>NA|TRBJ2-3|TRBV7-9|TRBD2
TGTGCCAGCTCCCTTGGGGGGGTTCAAGATACGCAGTATTTT
CASSLGGVQDTQYF
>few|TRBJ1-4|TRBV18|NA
TGTGCCAGCTCACCACCGCGGGGGAATGAAAAACTGTTTTTT
CASSPPRGNEKLFF
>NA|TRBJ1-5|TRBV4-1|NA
TGCGCCAGCAGCCAAGATCACAACAATCAGCCCCAGCATTTT
CASSQDHNNQPQHF
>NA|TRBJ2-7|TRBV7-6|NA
TGTGCCAGCAGCCACGGAGGGGTCAACGAGCAGTACTTC
CASSHGGVNEQYF
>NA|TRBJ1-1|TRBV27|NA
TGTGCCAGCAGTCCGTACCCCTTAAGTAGGAACACTGAAGCTTTCTTT
CASSPYPLSRNTEAFF
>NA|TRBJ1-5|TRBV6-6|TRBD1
TGTGCCAGCAGCGACAGGGGAGTGGGGAATCAGCCCCAGCATTTT
CASSDRGVGNQPQHF
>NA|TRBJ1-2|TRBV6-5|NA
TGTGCCAGCAGTTTTCAGGGAAACTATGGCTACACCTTC
CASSFQGNYGYTF
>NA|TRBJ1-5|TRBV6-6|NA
TGTGCCAGCAAACCACAGGGAAGGCGCAATCAGCCCCAGCATTTT
CASKPQGRRNQPQHF
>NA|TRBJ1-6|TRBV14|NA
TGTGCCAGCAGCCAAGGAAGGGAGTACTCACCCCTCCACTTT
CASSQGREYSPLHF
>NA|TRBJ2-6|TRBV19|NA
TGTGCCAGTAGTATTAGAATCTCTGGGGCCAACGTCCTGACTTTC
CASSIRISGANVLTF
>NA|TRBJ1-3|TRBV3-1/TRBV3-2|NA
TGTGCCAGCAGCCCCCGAGGGGCTGGAAACACCATATATTTT
CASSPRGAGNTIYF
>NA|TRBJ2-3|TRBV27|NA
TGTGCCAGCAGTTTATCGAACACGATCACAGATACGCAGTATTTT
CASSLSNTITDTQYF
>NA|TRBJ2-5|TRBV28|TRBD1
TGTGCCAGCACAGGGGGCCGAAAAGAGACCCAGTACTTC
CASTGGRKETQYF
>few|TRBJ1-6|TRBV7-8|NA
TGTGCCAGCAGCTTAGTTCACGGGGCGCCATATAATTCACCCCTCCACTTT
CASSLVHGAPYNSPLHF
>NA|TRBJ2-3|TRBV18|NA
TGTGCCAGCTCACCTGGGACTGGGAGTGAGCAGTATTTT
CASSPGTGSEQYF
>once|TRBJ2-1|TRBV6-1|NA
TGTGCCAGCAGTGAACTAGCCCAGGAGGAGTTCTTC
CASSELAQEEFF
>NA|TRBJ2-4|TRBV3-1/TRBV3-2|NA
TGTGCCAGCAGCCAAGGGCCGTTCAAAAACATTCAGTACTTC
CASSQGPFKNIQYF
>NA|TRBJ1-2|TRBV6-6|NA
TGTGCCAGCAGGAGCGGGAATTCGAACTATGGCTACACCTTC
CASRSGNSNYGYTF
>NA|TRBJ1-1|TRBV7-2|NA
TGTGCCAGCAGCTTATTGAGACTAACTGAAGCTTTCTTT
CASSLLRLTEAFF
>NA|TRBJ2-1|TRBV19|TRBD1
TGTGCCAGTAGTATCTCCAGGGGGCCAAATGAGCAGTTCTTC
CASSISRGPNEQFF
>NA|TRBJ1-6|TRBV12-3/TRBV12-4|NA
TGTGCCAGCGGGTTAGAGGGGAATTCACCCCTCCACTTT
CASGLEGNSPLHF
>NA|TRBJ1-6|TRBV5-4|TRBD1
TGTGCCAGCAGCTGGGGACAGGGGGCTGAAAATTCACCCCTCCACTTT
CASSWGQGAENSPLHF
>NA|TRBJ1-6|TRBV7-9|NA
TGTGCCAGCAGCTCCGATGGAAGCCGTAATTCACCCCTCCACTTT
CASSSDGSRNSPLHF
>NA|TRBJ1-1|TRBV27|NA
TGTGCCAGCAGACGGGGTACCACTGAAGCTTTCTTT
CASRRGTTEAFF
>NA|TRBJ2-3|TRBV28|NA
TGTGCCAGCAGTGCCGGACAGCGTAGCACAGATACGCAGTATTTT
CASSAGQRSTDTQYF
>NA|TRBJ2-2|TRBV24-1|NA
TGTGCCACCAGTGAGCCCAGGGGTAACACCGGGGAGCTGTTTTTT
CATSEPRGNTGELFF
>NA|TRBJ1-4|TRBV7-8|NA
TGTGCCAGCAGCCAGCTAGGCGGCCCTAATGAAAAACTGTTTTTT
CASSQLGGPNEKLFF
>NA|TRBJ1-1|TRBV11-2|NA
TGTGCCAGCAGCTTTCAAACAGGGAACACTGAAGCTTTCTTT
CASSFQTGNTEAFF
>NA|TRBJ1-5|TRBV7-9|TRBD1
TGTGCCAGCAGCCCATCGGACAGGGGCGATAATCAGCCCCAGCATTTT
CASSPSDRGDNQPQHF
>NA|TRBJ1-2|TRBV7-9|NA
TGTGCCAGCAGCTCCAATAGCAACTATGGCTACACCTTC
CASSSNSNYGYTF
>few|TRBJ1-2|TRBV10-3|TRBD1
TGTGCCATCAGTGAATCCGGGACAGGGATATCAGGGTATGGCTACACCTTC
CAISESGTGISGYGYTF
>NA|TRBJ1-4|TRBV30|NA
TGTGCCTGGAGTGGGAAGGGGCAGGTGGGGGAAAAACTGTTTTTT
CAWSGKGQVGEKLFF
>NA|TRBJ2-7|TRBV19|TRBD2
TGTGCCAGTAGCCGGGAGGGATTCGTGTACGAGCAGTACTTC
CASSREGFVYEQYF
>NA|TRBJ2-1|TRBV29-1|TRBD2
TGCAGCGGTGGAGCGGGGGCAATTGAGCAGTTCTTC
CSGGAGAIEQFF
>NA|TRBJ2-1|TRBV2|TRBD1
TGTGCCAGCAGAAGTTGGACAGGGAGAGATGAGCAGTTCTTC
CASRSWTGRDEQFF
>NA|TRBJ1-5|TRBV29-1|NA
TGCAGCGTCTCAGGGCTGGAAAATCAGCCCCAGCATTTT
CSVSGLENQPQHF